The clone carrying this T cell receptor beta chain was observed a single time. Its cognate antigen is unknown. The entry originates in a study of cytomegalovirus exposure and HLA in healthy donors. Across the study: About 85 million unique TCRs from HLA-typed donors were held in an early release of data.

Healthy bone marrow donors supplied every sample. PCR primers comprised 60 Vbeta and 13 Jbeta primers. TCRdb keeps only in-frame clones here, not all; method: immunoSEQ multiplex PCR. The sample lists 90,000 or so clones; 65% to 80% were seen once. The study, taken as a whole, reports: TCR beta V segments were, for the most part, productive about 87% or about 30% of the time in an earlier analysis. Presence/absence analyses assumed roughly uniform sequencing depth across donors, which may not hold.

This CDR3 is 14 amino acids long. With 2 bases removed from V and 5 bases from J, the gap between germline ends came to 13 bases. CDR1 SGHKS and CDR2 YYEKEE come from the germline V gene (reference sequence). Sequencing input: PBMCs. This TCR was recovered from a woman aged 18-30 years in good health and CMV-seropositive. The J gene is TRBJ2-5, the V gene TRBV5-5; a weak D match, TRBD1 (5 bases). CDR3 DNA sequence: TGTGCCAGCAGCTTACCCACAGGCACGGAGACCCAGTACTTC. Residues: CASSLPTGTETQYF.